This entry describes one T cell receptor beta chain. The sample is drawn from a study of cytomegalovirus exposure and HLA in healthy donors. Background on the study: The same platform as the roughly 670 first-cohort repertoires was used for the 120 validation repertoires, a later analysis reported.

The protocol was immunoSEQ multiplex PCR, while the TCRdb copy is restricted to in-frame clones and leaves out a portion. The sample holds about 140,000 clones, around 90% seen once. Trimming cost V 4 bases and J 10 bases, with 10 bases left between them. The CDR3 length is 11 residues. CDR1 and CDR2 (germline): MNHEY, SVGAGI. These donors were members of the approximately 110-subject validation cohort, a group separate from the approximately 700-subject first cohort. The source material was PBMCs. The chain is built from TRBV6-5 and TRBJ1-1; TRBD1 is a possible D gene (6 bases). The receptor was isolated from a man aged 18-30 years in good health and CMV-seropositive. The CDR3 sequence: CASSSRGRAFF. The CDR3 DNA reads as TGTGCCAGCAGTTCAAGGGGGAGAGCTTTCTTT.